The entry below describes one T cell receptor (beta chain). What it binds is not known. This sample was taken from a study of siplizumab effects on memory and regulatory T cells. Produced via immunoSEQ multiplex PCR; TCRdb's table is partial and in-frame only. The sample has fewer than 70,000 clones, around 90% seen once; the top ten hold roughly 1.7%. Study-wide results and limits: There were only a minor fraction of alloreactive clones that mapped to unstimulated subsets. Naive T cells apparently outstripped memory cells in diversity and seemed major alloresponse contributors. Controls had approximately 26% Treg-derived mappable alloreactive CD4+ clones on average, versus approximately 69% with siplizumab. Confirmation was lacking for the suppressive function of proliferating Tregs derived from siplizumab cultures.

The TCR comes from a human donor in good health. Specimen: Tregs sorted from blood.

CDR3: CASSATPGDEQYF. The CDR3 DNA reads TGTGCCAGCAGCGCCACCCCGGGGGACGAGCAGTACTTC. This chain links TRBV9 with TRBJ2-7; a weak D match, TRBD2 (6 bases). CDR3 length equals 13 residues. Per the germline V gene, CDR1 is SGDLS and CDR2 is YYNGEE. The germline V and J ends were trimmed by 3 bases and 5 bases, with 12 bases remaining between them.